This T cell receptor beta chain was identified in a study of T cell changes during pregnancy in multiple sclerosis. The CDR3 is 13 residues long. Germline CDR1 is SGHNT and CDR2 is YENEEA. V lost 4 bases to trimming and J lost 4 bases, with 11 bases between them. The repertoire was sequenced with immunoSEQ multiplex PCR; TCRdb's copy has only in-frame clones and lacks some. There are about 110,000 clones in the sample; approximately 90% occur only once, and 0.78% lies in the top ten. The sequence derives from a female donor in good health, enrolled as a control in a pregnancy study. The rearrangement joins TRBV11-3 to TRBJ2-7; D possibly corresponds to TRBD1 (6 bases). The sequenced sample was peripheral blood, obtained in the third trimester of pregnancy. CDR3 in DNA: TGTGCCAGCAGCTCCCGGACAGTTTACGAGCAGTACTTC. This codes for CASSSRTVYEQYF.